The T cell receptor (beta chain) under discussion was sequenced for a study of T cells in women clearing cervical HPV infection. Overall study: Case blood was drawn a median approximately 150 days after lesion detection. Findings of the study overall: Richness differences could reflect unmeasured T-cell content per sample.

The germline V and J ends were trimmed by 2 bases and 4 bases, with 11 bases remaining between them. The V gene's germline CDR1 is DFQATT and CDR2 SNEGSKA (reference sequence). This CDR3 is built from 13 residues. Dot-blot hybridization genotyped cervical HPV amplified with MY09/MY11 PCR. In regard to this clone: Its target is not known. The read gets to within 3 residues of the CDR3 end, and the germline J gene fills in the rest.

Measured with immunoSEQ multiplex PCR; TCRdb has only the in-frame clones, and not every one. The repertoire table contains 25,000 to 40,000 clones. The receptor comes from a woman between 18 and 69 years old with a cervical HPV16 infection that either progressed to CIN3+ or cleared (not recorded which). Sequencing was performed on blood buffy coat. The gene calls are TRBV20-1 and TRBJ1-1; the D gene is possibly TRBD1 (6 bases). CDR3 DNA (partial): TGCAGTGCTAGAAGCGGGGGCGGCACTGAA. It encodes CSARSGGGTE. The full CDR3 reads CSARSGGGTEAFF.